The source of this TCR beta chain is a study of T cell responses to AZD1222 COVID-19 vaccine. For the study at large: Whether given at about 4 or about 12 weeks, second doses were pooled.

As for this clone: The antigen is not known.

Here immunoSEQ multiplex PCR was the method, and the copy in TCRdb shows in-frame clones only, minus some. This table has roughly 120,000 clones, 87% appearing once. Study conclusions and caveats: Females made up more of the donors, who were largely white British, and clonal diversity may have come out too low. Variant regions that are unmutated are reportedly the target of nearly half of spike-specific TCRs.

The CDR3 is 15 amino acids. Germline V gene data show CDR1 as MNHEY and CDR2 as SVGAGI. V shed 0 bases and J 4 bases; nucleotides not matched to a gene: 3. The receptor was derived from an adult in good health. The chain carries TRBV6-5 and TRBJ1-2; 9 bases line up with TRBD1. The sequencing used peripheral blood, collected on day 0 of AZD1222 vaccination. In DNA, the CDR3 is TGTGCCAGCAGTTACTCACAGGGGGCGTCCTATGGCTACACCTTC. Amino acid sequence: CASSYSQGASYGYTF.